This TCR beta chain was profiled in a study of blood T cells in healthy people across ages. This CDR3 region has 17 residues. With V trimmed by 5 bases and J by 3 bases, 9 bases remained unmatched. Germline CDR1 and CDR2: MNHEY and SVGEGT. Through a sample-barcoded 5' primer and a J-beta primer mix, a second PCR was run for 7 to 11 cycles. One entry per CDR3 protein results from TCRdb running MiXCR on the 5' RACE reads. The data show over 950,000 distinct CDR3 sequences, with roughly two fifths seen just once and approximately 14% held by the top ten. Sequenced: blood. The rearrangement uses TRBV6-2 or TRBV6-3 and TRBJ1-5, with 11 bases aligning to TRBD1. This sequence originates from a man younger than 30 in good health. CDR3 sequence (DNA): TGTGCCAGCAGTCCACGACGGACAGGGGGCTCCAATCAGCCCCAGCATTTT. Its translation is CASSPRRTGGSNQPQHF.